The 6 T cell receptor beta chains reported below all come from one sample, sequenced in a study of PD-1 blockade in mismatch repair-deficient tumors. This table comes from immunoSEQ multiplex PCR, and its TCRdb copy is limited to in-frame clones, with some not included. The table lists tens of thousands of clones, 80% to 90% of them singletons. The sample here was peripheral blood, taken 2 weeks after starting pembrolizumab. The receptors derive from an adult with mismatch repair-deficient cancer.

The rearrangement joins TRBV7-9 to TRBJ1-2; weak D call: TRBD1 (5 bases). This CDR3 comprises 15 residues. Trimming took off 5 bases at V and 6 bases at J, with 19 bases between the two ends. Germline CDR1 is SEHNR and CDR2 is FQNEAQ (reference sequence). The CDR3 DNA reads TGTGCCAGCAGCCCATCCAAACCGACAGAGAATGGCTACACCTTC. Amino acid sequence: CASSPSKPTENGYTF.

The count of this clone is one. V and J are TRBV5-1 and TRBJ2-7; D assignment may be TRBD1 or TRBD2 (5 bases each). The CDR3 has 15 residues. CDR1 and CDR2 (germline): SGHRS, YFSETQ. The V gene lost 1 base and the J gene lost 0 bases, with 11 bases spanning the gap. CDR3 amino acids: CASSLLSGSSYEQYF. The CDR3 nucleotides are TGCGCCAGCAGCTTGCTGTCAGGGAGCTCCTACGAGCAGTACTTC.

V is TRBV10-3 and J is TRBJ2-7, with 7 bases aligning to TRBD2. This CDR3 is built from 12 residues. The germline gives CDR1 ENHRY, CDR2 SYGVKD. With 9 bases clipped from V and 2 bases from J, the junction kept 4 bases outside the gene matches. The CDR3 DNA sequence: TGTGCCATGGGGGGGGATACCTACGAGCAGTACTTC. Protein: CAMGGDTYEQYF.

The chain joins TRBV4-3 to TRBJ1-1; no definite D call. The CDR3 consists of 13 residues. The germline V and J ends were trimmed by 4 bases and 1 base, with 7 bases remaining between them. Germline CDR1 LGHNA, CDR2 YSLEER. DNA of the CDR3: TGCGCCAGCAGCCGAAAGGAGAACACTGAAGCTTTCTTT. Its protein is CASSRKENTEAFF.

The chain combines TRBV30 with TRBJ2-1; D is unresolved. V gave up 0 bases and J gave up 3 bases, with 3 bases separating them. Germline-derived CDR1 and CDR2 are GTSNPN and SVGIG (reference sequence). CDR3 length: 12 amino acids. CDR3 coding DNA: TGTGCCTGGAGTGTCGGCTACAATGAGCAGTTCTTC. It specifies CAWSVGYNEQFF.

V is TRBV4-2 and J is TRBJ2-7; the D gene is possibly TRBD1 (5 bases). There are 15 residues in the CDR3. Germline V gene lookup returns CDR1 LGHNA and CDR2 YNFKEQ. Trimming removed 4 bases at V and 0 bases at J, with 13 bases between. The CDR3 here is CASSLGQGSSYEQYF. CDR3 bases: TGTGCCAGCAGCCTTGGGCAGGGAAGCTCCTACGAGCAGTACTTC.